These 16 T cell receptor beta chains came from one sample sequenced in a study of blood T cell repertoires in COVID-19. The repertoire was sequenced with immunoSEQ multiplex PCR; TCRdb's copy has only in-frame clones and lacks some. The data show roughly 170,000 clones, with 75% to 90% seen just once and about 4.6% held by the top ten. Sequenced sample: PBMCs or T cells enriched from blood (not recorded which). The receptors stem from a woman aged 50 to 60 who had recovered from COVID-19.

The gene calls are TRBV6-2 or TRBV6-3 and TRBJ1-3, with TRBD1 as a possible D gene (6 bases). This CDR3 has 17 residues. Trimming stripped 0 bases from V and 4 bases from J, with 16 bases between. The germline V gene encodes CDR1 MNHEY and CDR2 SVGEGT. The CDR3 nucleotides are TGTGCCAGCAGTTACTCGAGGCCGGGGGGCGCCGGAAACACCATATATTTT. This sequence encodes CASSYSRPGGAGNTIYF.

The chain joins TRBV27 to TRBJ2-1; TRBD1 might be the D (8 bases). This CDR3 region has 14 residues. Germline V gives CDR1 MNHEY, CDR2 SMNVEV (reference sequence). V was cut by 6 bases and J by 9 bases, with 18 bases left in between. This CDR3 is CASRQGGNIREQFF. The CDR3 region has the DNA TGTGCCAGCAGACAGGGGGGGAATATCCGTGAGCAGTTCTTC.

CDR3 protein: CASSPAPPLAFYEQYV. For the CDR3, the DNA is TGTGCCAGCAGTCCCGCCCCTCCTCTAGCCTTCTACGAGCAGTACGTC. This chain uses TRBV27 with TRBJ2-7; D is perhaps TRBD2 (5 bases). Trimming removed 5 bases at V and 3 bases at J, with 20 bases between. This CDR3 region has 16 residues. Germline lookup yields CDR1 MNHEY and CDR2 SMNVEV (reference sequence).

The chain links TRBV7-9 to TRBJ1-5, with a weak D call TRBD1 (6 bases). The CDR3 sequence is 16 residues long. Germline lookup yields CDR1 SEHNR and CDR2 FQNEAQ (reference sequence). Trimming shortened V by 5 bases and J by 2 bases, and 16 bases separated the two germline ends. The CDR3 DNA follows: TGTGCCAGCAGCACCGACGAGACAGGCCGCAATCAGCCCCAGCATTTT. Residues: CASSTDETGRNQPQHF.

V is TRBV10-2 and J is TRBJ1-1; weak D call: TRBD1 (5 bases). CDR1 is WSHSY and CDR2 is SAAADI in the germline V gene. The germline V and J ends were trimmed by 8 bases and 6 bases, with 19 bases remaining between them. The length of the CDR3 is 14 residues. The DNA of the CDR3 is TGCGCCAGCTCCCGGGCCGGGGGGACCCCTGAAGCTTTCTTT. Encoded protein: CASSRAGGTPEAFF.

This clone showed up just once. The V call is TRBV6-5, the J call TRBJ2-7; possible D gene TRBD1, 6 bases. The germline gives CDR1 MNHEY, CDR2 SVGAGI. This CDR3 is 13 amino acids long. V dropped 0 bases and J dropped 6 bases, with 9 bases sitting between them. The CDR3 DNA reads as TGTGCCAGCAGTTACTCTCAGGGGCTCGAGCAGTACGTC. Its protein is CASSYSQGLEQYV.

The genes are TRBV6-5 and TRBJ2-1; 7 positions match TRBD1. The CDR3 sequence is 15 residues long. V lost 6 bases to trimming and J lost 3 bases; unmatched junction nucleotides: 8. Per the germline V gene, CDR1 is MNHEY and CDR2 is SVGAGI. The CDR3 nucleotides read TGTGCCAGCAGCTTCCGGGACAGTAACTACAATGAGCAGTTCTTC. Its translation is CASSFRDSNYNEQFF.

The sample holds one count of this clone. The chain has TRBV24-1 and TRBJ2-3; the match to TRBD1 covers 7 bases. The CDR3 consists of 14 residues. V lost 7 bases, J lost 2 bases, and 5 bases stayed unmatched. Germline V lookup: CDR1 KGHDR, CDR2 SFDVKD. The CDR3 nucleotides are TGTGCCACCAGCAGGGACAGCCCCACAGATACGCAGTATTTT. It specifies CATSRDSPTDTQYF.

The chain uses TRBV27 and TRBJ1-6; TRBD1 matches 7 bases. CDR3 size: 14 residues. Germline V CDR1 and CDR2: MNHEY, SMNVEV (reference sequence). The J segment lost 9 bases and the V segment lost 5 bases, leaving 7 bases of the junction unmatched. In DNA form, the CDR3 reads TGTGCCAGCAGTGACAGGGCAGGGGCTTCACCCCTCCACTTT. Its translation is CASSDRAGASPLHF.

This clone was seen many times. The gene calls are TRBV30 and TRBJ1-1, with D possibly TRBD1 on 6 matching bases. Per the germline V gene, CDR1 is GTSNPN and CDR2 is SVGIG (reference sequence). This CDR3 is built from 12 residues. The germline V and J ends were trimmed by 7 bases and 6 bases, with 15 bases remaining between them. CDR3 nucleotides: TGTGCCTTAATCCAGGGGAAGCCTGAAGCTTTCTTT. Protein product: CALIQGKPEAFF.

The chain joins TRBV14 to TRBJ2-7, with TRBD2 matching over 7 bases. The germline gives CDR1 SGHDN, CDR2 FVKESK. Trimming at V came to 1 base and at J to 1 base, leaving 7 bases not matched to a gene. CDR3 length: 16 residues. Written as DNA, the CDR3 is TGTGCCAGCAGCCAAGGAGGGAGCGGGAATTCCTACGAGCAGTACGTC. Translated, it gives CASSQGGSGNSYEQYV.

The chain recombines TRBV7-9 with TRBJ1-2, with D unclear. Germline loops: CDR1 SEHNR, CDR2 FQNEAQ (reference sequence). This CDR3 is built from 15 residues. V was shortened by 1 base and J by 3 bases, with 12 bases between the two germline ends. The CDR3 bases are TGTGCCAGCAGCTTAGGAGTTAGCGGGCACTATGGCTACACCTTC. Its protein is CASSLGVSGHYGYTF. Drawing the rest from reference TRBV7-9 and TRBJ1-2, the complete variable domain is DTGVSQNPRHKITKRGQNVTFRCDPISEHNRLYWYRQTLGQGPEFLTYFQNEAQLEKSRLLSDRFSAERPKGSFSTLEIQRTEQGDSAMYLCASSLGVSGHYGYTFGSGTRLTVV.

The V call is TRBV6-2 or TRBV6-3, the J call TRBJ2-2; no reliable D call. Germline CDR1 reads MNHEY; CDR2 reads SVGEGT. The length of the CDR3 is 15 residues. Trimming shortened V by 7 bases and J by 4 bases, and 16 bases separated the two germline ends. The CDR3 sequence: CASTPQVRITGELFF. CDR3 nucleotides: TGTGCCAGCACCCCCCAGGTCCGAATCACCGGGGAGCTGTTTTTT.

This chain connects TRBV19 to TRBJ1-2, with D possibly being TRBD1 (6 bases). This CDR3 is 12 amino acids long. Per germline, CDR1 LNHDA and CDR2 SQIVND (reference sequence). V lost 3 bases and J lost 9, with 11 bases in between. The CDR3 region has the DNA TGTGCCAGTAGTATTGAGGGGGATCGCTACACCTTC. Protein: CASSIEGDRYTF. Drawing the rest from reference TRBV19 and TRBJ1-2, the complete variable domain is DGGITQSPKYLFRKEGQNVTLSCEQNLNHDAMYWYRQDPGQGLRLIYYSQIVNDFQKGDIAEGYSVSREKKESFPLTVTSAQKNPTAFYLCASSIEGDRYTFGSGTRLTVV.

The rearrangement links TRBV5-1 to TRBJ1-2, with D possibly being TRBD1 (5 bases). Germline CDR1 SGHRS, CDR2 YFSETQ. V lost 2 bases and J lost 8, with 10 bases in between. The CDR3 is 12 residues long. The CDR3 region is CASSFKGHGYTF. For the CDR3, the DNA is TGCGCCAGCAGCTTCAAGGGGCACGGCTACACCTTC.

V gene TRBV4-2 combines with J gene TRBJ1-4; D unresolved. This CDR3 has 12 amino acids. V was pared by 0 bases and J by 8 bases, with 4 bases between. Germline lookup yields CDR1 LGHNA and CDR2 YNFKEQ. CDR3 sequence: CASSQDSEKLFF. CDR3 coding DNA: TGTGCCAGCAGCCAAGATAGCGAAAAACTGTTTTTT.